This T cell receptor beta chain was identified during a study of identical twins. V shed 1 base and J 4 bases; nucleotides not matched to a gene: 7. CDR1 and CDR2 from the germline V gene are SEHNR and FQNEAQ (reference sequence). CDR3 length: 16 residues. MiXCR, applied by TCRdb to the 5' RACE reads, yields one record per CDR3 protein. Of under 900,000 distinct CDR3 sequences listed, about 12% are singletons. As for this clonotype: Its antigen is as yet unknown.

Study-level results: A lower insertion count was a feature of abundant cord blood beta clonotypes, with no such feature in memory repertoires. Researchers reported weaker excess twin sharing in beta out-of-frame sequences.

This same sample was also part of a study on yellow fever vaccine responses in identical twins.

The chain has TRBV7-9 and TRBJ2-3, with 8 nucleotides matching TRBD2. What was sequenced was PBMCs. The sequence was collected from a woman aged 18 to 35 in good health. The CDR3 DNA reads TGTGCCAGCAGCTTAGTCCAGACTAGCGTTGCAGATACGCAGTATTTT. Translating gives CASSLVQTSVADTQYF.